The text below deals with one T cell receptor (beta chain). Its antigen is not known. TCRdb's copy holds only in-frame clones and misses some; the assay was immunoSEQ multiplex PCR. The table has tens of thousands of clones, around 76% seen once; the top ten hold 12%. This entry comes from a study of PD-1 blockade in classical Hodgkin lymphoma. About the study: The study gave patients nivolumab 3 mg/kg intravenously every 2 weeks. Study results and caveats: The diversity seen at baseline in complete responders resembled that of newly diagnosed patients. Initiation of nivolumab under 1 year after ASCT led to exclusion of patients. Compared with healthy donors, newly diagnosed patients reportedly showed lower baseline TCR diversity.

The V gene's germline CDR1 is KGHSH and CDR2 LQKENI. Trimming took off 1 base at V and 1 base at J, with 8 bases between the two ends. CDR3 length equals 15 residues. The time point: cycle 4 day 1 (C4D1), after five to seven weeks of nivolumab. There was relapse after autologous stem cell transplantation in every patient, and there was variation in brentuximab vedotin exposure. Specimen: peripheral blood mononuclear cells (PBMCs), collected before the fourth cycle of nivolumab. The sequence came from a human donor with classical Hodgkin lymphoma. The rearrangement links TRBV18 to TRBJ2-1; perhaps TRBD1 as D (6 bases). The CDR3 DNA is TGTGCCAGCTCACCACTTACAGGGTCCTACAATGAGCAGTTCTTC. As protein: CASSPLTGSYNEQFF.